This T cell receptor (beta chain) was observed in a study of blood T cell repertoires in COVID-19. Study information: Sources were T cells, B-cell-depleted T cells, or PBMCs; the material itself was cDNA or gDNA.

The data were produced by immunoSEQ multiplex PCR, yet TCRdb's version contains in-frame clones alone and is incomplete. The sample holds 100,000 to 150,000 clones, approximately 83% seen once. Sequencing was performed on peripheral blood. This TCR derives from a woman aged 50 to 65 with acute or convalescent COVID-19.

This CDR3 reads CASSPMTGAGTDTQYF. The CDR3 DNA follows: TGCGCCAGCAGCCCGATGACTGGGGCCGGTACAGATACGCAGTATTTT. The gene calls are TRBV4-1 and TRBJ2-3, with a tentative D call TRBD1 (5 bases). Trimming cost V 4 bases and J 3 bases, with 17 bases left between them. The germline V gene encodes CDR1 MGHRA and CDR2 YSYEKL. The CDR3 contains 16 residues.